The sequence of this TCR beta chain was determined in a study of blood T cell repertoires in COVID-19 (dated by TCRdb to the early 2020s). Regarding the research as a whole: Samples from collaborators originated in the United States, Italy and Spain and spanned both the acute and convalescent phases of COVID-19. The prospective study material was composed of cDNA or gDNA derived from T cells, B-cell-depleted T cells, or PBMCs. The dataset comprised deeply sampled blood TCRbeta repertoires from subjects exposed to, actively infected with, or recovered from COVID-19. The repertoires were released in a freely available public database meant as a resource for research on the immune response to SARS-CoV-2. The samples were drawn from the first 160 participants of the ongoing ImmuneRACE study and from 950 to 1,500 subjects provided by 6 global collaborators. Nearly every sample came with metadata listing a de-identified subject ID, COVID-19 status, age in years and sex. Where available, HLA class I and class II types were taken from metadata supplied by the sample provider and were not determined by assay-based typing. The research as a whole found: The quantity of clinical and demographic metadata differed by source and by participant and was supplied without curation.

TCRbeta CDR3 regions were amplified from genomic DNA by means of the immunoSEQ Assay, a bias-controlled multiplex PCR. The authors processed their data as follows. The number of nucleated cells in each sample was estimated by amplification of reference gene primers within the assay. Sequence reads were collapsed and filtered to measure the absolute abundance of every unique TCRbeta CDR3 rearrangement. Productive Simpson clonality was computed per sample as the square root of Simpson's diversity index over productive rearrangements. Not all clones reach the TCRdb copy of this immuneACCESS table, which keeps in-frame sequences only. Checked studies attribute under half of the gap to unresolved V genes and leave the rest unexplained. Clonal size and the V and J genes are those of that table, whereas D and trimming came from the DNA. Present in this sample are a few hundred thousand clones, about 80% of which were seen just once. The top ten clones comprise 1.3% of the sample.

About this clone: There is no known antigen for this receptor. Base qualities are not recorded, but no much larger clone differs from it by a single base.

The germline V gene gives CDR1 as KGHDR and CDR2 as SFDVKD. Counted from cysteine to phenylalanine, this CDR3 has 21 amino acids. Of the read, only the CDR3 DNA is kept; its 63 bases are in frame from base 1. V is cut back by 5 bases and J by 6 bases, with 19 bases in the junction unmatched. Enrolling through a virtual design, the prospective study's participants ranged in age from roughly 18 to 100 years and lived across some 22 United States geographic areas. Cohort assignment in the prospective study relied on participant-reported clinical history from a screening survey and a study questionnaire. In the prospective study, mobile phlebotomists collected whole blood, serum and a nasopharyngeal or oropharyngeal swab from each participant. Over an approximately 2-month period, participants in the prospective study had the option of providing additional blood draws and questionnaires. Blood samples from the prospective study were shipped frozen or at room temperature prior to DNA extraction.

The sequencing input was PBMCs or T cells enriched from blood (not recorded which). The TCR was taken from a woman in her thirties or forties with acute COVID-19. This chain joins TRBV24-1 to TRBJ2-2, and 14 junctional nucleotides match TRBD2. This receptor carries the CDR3 CATSGLLGGTSGGLTAGELFF. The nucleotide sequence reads TGTGCCACCAGTGGCTTACTGGGGGGGACTAGCGGGGGACTGACTGCCGGGGAGCTGTTTTTT.